This entry lists 14 T cell receptor beta chains sequenced from one sample in a study of blood T cell repertoires in COVID-19. Profiling relied on immunoSEQ multiplex PCR, and the TCRdb table lists in-frame clones only, not all of them. The sample comprises over 140,000 clones, around 80% of which are singletons, and 4.5% to 5% rests with the top ten. Material: peripheral blood. The source is an elderly woman with active or convalescent COVID-19.

The V call is TRBV5-4, the J call TRBJ1-4; 10 bases are a match to TRBD1. V lost 4 bases to trimming and J lost 6 bases; unmatched junction nucleotides: 3. CDR3 length: 14 amino acids. The germline V gene encodes CDR1 SGHNT and CDR2 YYREEE (reference sequence). CDR3 sequence: CASSRDRGHEKLFF. As DNA, the CDR3 is TGTGCCAGCAGCCGAGACAGGGGGCATGAAAAACTGTTTTTT.

This clone has just a few counts. J is TRBJ2-7 and V is TRBV1; TRBD2, the table's D call, was not compared with the DNA. TRBV1 is described as a pseudogene. The CDR3 consists of 16 residues. The chain's CDR3 is CTSSQDWRGTLGEQYF. CDR3 DNA: TGCACCAGCAGCCAAGACTGGCGGGGGACACTCGGGGAGCAGTACTTC.

This chain links TRBV6-1 with TRBJ1-6; D is unresolved. This CDR3 comprises 14 residues. CDR1 and CDR2 from the germline V gene are MNHNS and SASEGT. Between the trimmed V and J ends, which lost 2 bases and 8 bases, there was a span of 10 bases. CDR3 region: CASSEWAGYSPLHF. Written as DNA, the CDR3 is TGTGCCAGCAGTGAATGGGCAGGATATTCACCCCTCCACTTT.

This clone was observed once. The CDR3 loop is CASSSQGQGAIAFF. In DNA form, the CDR3 reads TGTGCCAGCAGCAGCCAGGGACAGGGGGCCATTGCTTTCTTT. The rearrangement joins TRBV13 to TRBJ1-1; TRBD1 matches at 12 bases. V lost 5 bases to trimming and J lost 11 bases; unmatched junction nucleotides: 9. In germline, CDR1 is PRHDT, CDR2 FYEKMQ (reference sequence). The CDR3 is 14 residues long.

J is TRBJ2-5 and V is TRBV20-1; no reliable D call. Deletions cut 3 bases from V and 3 bases from J, with 11 bases between. This CDR3 is built from 13 residues. CDR1 and CDR2 from the germline V gene are DFQATT and SNEGSKA (reference sequence). The CDR3 sequence: CSASKRPEETQYF. The CDR3 DNA sequence: TGCAGTGCTAGTAAGAGGCCAGAAGAGACCCAGTACTTC.

The V gene is TRBV25-1, the J gene TRBJ2-1; 7 nucleotides agree with TRBD2. Germline trimming cut 7 bases from V and 7 bases from J; bases unmatched to any gene: 7. This CDR3 contains 13 residues. CDR1 and CDR2 from the germline V gene are MGHDK and SYGVNS. This CDR3 reads CASKSGNGNEQFF. CDR3 in DNA: TGTGCCAGCAAGAGCGGGAATGGGAATGAGCAGTTCTTC.

The rearrangement links TRBV24-1 to TRBJ1-1; 8 nucleotides align to TRBD1. The CDR3 has 15 residues. The J segment lost 1 base and the V segment lost 8 bases, leaving 8 bases of the junction unmatched. Germline V gives CDR1 KGHDR, CDR2 SFDVKD. The CDR3 coding sequence is TGTGCCACCAACTTTTACAGGGGGGAGAACACTGAAGCTTTCTTT. Its protein product is CATNFYRGENTEAFF.

The V gene is TRBV28, the J gene TRBJ1-2, with a tentative D call TRBD1 (6 bases). Between the trimmed V and J ends, which lost 7 bases and 4 bases, there was a span of 16 bases. Germline CDR1 is MDHEN and CDR2 is SYDVKM. There are 14 residues in the CDR3. CDR3 coding DNA: TGTGCCAGCACCTCAGGGGTCGGTGGCTATGGCTACACCTTC. Amino acid sequence: CASTSGVGGYGYTF.

The genes are TRBV18 and TRBJ1-2, with TRBD1 matching over 11 bases. The CDR3 spans 20 residues. In germline, CDR1 is KGHSH, CDR2 LQKENI. The J segment lost 1 base and the V segment lost 4 bases, leaving 17 bases of the junction unmatched. The CDR3 sequence is CASSRLTRGQGGQHNYGYTF. In DNA, the CDR3 is TGTGCCAGCTCACGACTTACCAGGGGACAGGGGGGACAACATAACTATGGCTACACCTTC.

V gene TRBV9 combines with J gene TRBJ1-6, with unresolved D. The V end lost 0 bases, the J end lost 9 bases, and 10 bases lay between the germline ends. This CDR3 spans 14 amino acids. Germline V gives CDR1 SGDLS, CDR2 YYNGEE. Written as DNA, the CDR3 is TGTGCCAGCAGCGTAGCGAGGGTGGGTTCACCCCTCCACTTT. Translation gives CASSVARVGSPLHF.

This chain links TRBV6-2 or TRBV6-3 with TRBJ2-1, with D maybe TRBD2 (7 bases). The ends were cut back, 4 bases at V and 10 bases at J, with 17 bases in the middle. CDR1 is MNHEY, CDR2 SVGEGT, per germline. The CDR3 totals 14 residues. CDR3 in amino acids: CASSSGGAQGEQFF. CDR3 bases: TGTGCCAGCAGTTCGGGGGGCGCACAGGGAGAGCAGTTCTTC.

The CDR3 reads CASSQLKEEQGRGYTF. CDR3 nucleotides: TGTGCCAGCAGCCAACTCAAGGAGGAACAGGGGCGGGGCTACACCTTC. The rearrangement joins TRBV4-2 to TRBJ1-2; TRBD1 matches 7 bases. The germline gives CDR1 LGHNA, CDR2 YNFKEQ. V trimming: 2 bases; J trimming: 8 bases; junction bases outside the gene matches: 14. The CDR3 is 16 residues long.

This clone was seen once. The chain carries TRBV11-3 and TRBJ2-7; the D is unclear. There are 12 residues in the CDR3. Between the trimmed V and J ends, which lost 0 bases and 6 bases, there was a span of 6 bases. In germline, CDR1 is SGHNT, CDR2 YENEEA. The CDR3 region is CASSLEGGEQYF. CDR3 in DNA: TGTGCCAGCAGCTTAGAAGGCGGCGAGCAGTACTTC.

V is TRBV3-1 (or the pseudogene TRBV3-2) and J is TRBJ2-4, with a tentative D call TRBD2 (6 bases). Trimming pared 4 bases from V and 1 base from J, leaving 14 bases between. The CDR3 is 16 residues long. Germline CDR1 and CDR2: LGHDT and YNNKEL (reference sequence). The CDR3, as DNA: TGTGCCAGCAGCCTCTCCGGGAGCCCCGCCAAAAACATTCAGTACTTC. This codes for CASSLSGSPAKNIQYF.